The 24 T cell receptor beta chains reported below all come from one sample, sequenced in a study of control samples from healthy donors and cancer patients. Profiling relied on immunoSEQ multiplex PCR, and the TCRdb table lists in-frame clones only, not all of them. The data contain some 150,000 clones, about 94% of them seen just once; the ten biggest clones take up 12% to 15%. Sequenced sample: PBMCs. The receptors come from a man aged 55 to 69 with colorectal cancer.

The CDR3 coding sequence is TGTGCCAGCAGTTACATGCGGGACAGCTCTGGAAACACCATATATTTT. This codes for CASSYMRDSSGNTIYF. This rearrangement joins TRBV6-6 to TRBJ1-3, with TRBD1 matching 7 bases. Germline V lookup: CDR1 MNHNY, CDR2 SVGAGI (reference sequence). V shed 2 bases and J 0 bases; nucleotides not matched to a gene: 4. The CDR3 sequence is 16 residues long.

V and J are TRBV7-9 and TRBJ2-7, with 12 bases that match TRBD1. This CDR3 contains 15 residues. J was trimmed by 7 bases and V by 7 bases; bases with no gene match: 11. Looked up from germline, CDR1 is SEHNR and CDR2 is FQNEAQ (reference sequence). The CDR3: CASNRRGQGAEEQYF. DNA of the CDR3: TGTGCCAGCAATCGCCGGGGACAGGGGGCGGAGGAGCAGTACTTC.

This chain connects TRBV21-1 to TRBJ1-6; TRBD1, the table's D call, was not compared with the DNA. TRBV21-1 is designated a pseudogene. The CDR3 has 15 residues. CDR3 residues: CASSQRTGRNSPLHF. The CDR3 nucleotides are TGTGCCAGCAGCCAAAGGACAGGGAGGAATTCACCCCTCCACTTT.

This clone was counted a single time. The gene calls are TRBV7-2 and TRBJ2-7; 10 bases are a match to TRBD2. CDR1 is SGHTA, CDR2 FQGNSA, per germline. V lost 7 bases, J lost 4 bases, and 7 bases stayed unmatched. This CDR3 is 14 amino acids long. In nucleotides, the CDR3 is TGTGCCAGCACCGAAAGCGGGGGGGCTTACGAGCAGTACTTC. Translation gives CASTESGGAYEQYF. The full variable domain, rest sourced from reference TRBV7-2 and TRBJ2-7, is GAGVSQSPSNKVTEKGKDVELRCDPISGHTALYWYRQSLGQGLEFLIYFQGNSAPDKSGLPSDRFSAERTGGSVSTLTIQRTQQEDSAVYLCASTESGGAYEQYFGPGTRLTVT.

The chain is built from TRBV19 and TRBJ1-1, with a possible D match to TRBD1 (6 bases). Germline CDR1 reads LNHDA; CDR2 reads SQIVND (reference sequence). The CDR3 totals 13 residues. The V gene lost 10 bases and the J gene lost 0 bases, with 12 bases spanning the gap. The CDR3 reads CATQDRLNTEAFF. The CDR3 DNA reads TGTGCCACCCAGGACAGACTGAACACTGAAGCTTTCTTT.

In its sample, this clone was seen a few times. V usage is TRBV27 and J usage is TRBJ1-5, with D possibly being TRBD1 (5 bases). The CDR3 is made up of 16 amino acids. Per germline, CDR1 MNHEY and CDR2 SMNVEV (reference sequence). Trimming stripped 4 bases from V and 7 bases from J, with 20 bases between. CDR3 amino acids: CASSSTGTVRGQPQHF. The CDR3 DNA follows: TGTGCCAGCAGTTCGACCGGGACTGTTCGGGGACAGCCCCAGCATTTT.

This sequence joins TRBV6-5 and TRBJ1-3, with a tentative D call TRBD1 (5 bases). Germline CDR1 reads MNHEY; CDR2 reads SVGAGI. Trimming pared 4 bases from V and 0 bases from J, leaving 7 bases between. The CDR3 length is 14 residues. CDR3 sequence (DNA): TGTGCCAGCAGTTCGACAGACTCTGGAAACACCATATATTTT. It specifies CASSSTDSGNTIYF.

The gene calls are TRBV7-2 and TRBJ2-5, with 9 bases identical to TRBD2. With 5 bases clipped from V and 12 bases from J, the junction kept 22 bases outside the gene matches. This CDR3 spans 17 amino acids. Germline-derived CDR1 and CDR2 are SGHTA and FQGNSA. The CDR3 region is CASSPVKLAGDLVFEYF. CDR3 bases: TGTGCCAGCAGCCCCGTGAAATTAGCGGGGGATCTAGTGTTTGAGTACTTC.

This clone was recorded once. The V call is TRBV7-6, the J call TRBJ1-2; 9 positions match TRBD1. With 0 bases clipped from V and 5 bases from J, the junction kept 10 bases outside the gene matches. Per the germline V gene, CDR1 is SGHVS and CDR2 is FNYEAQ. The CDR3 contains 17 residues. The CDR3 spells CASSLATPGQGFYGYTF. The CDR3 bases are TGTGCCAGCAGCTTAGCGACTCCGGGACAGGGTTTTTATGGCTACACCTTC.

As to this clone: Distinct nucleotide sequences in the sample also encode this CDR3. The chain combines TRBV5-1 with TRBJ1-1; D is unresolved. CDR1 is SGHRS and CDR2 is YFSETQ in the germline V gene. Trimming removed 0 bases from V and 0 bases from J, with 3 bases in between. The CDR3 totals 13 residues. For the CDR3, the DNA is TGCGCCAGCAGCTTGGGGATGAACACTGAAGCTTTCTTT. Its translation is CASSLGMNTEAFF.

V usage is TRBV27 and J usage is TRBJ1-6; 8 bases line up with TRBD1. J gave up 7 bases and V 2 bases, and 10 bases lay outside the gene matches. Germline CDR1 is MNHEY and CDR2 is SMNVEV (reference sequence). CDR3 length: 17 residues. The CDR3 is CASSLSKQGAGNSPLHF. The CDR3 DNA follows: TGTGCCAGCAGTTTAAGTAAGCAGGGGGCGGGGAATTCACCCCTCCACTTT.

The CDR3 spells CASTRPPVNTEAFF. The CDR3 nucleotides are TGTGCCAGTACCAGGCCCCCAGTGAACACTGAAGCTTTCTTT. The V call is TRBV19, the J call TRBJ1-1; D remains unclear. CDR3 length equals 14 residues. Per the germline V gene, CDR1 is LNHDA and CDR2 is SQIVND (reference sequence). V lost 7 bases and J 0 bases, leaving 12 bases between the germline ends. Full variable domain (rest looked up from reference TRBV19 and TRBJ1-1): DGGITQSPKYLFRKEGQNVTLSCEQNLNHDAMYWYRQDPGQGLRLIYYSQIVNDFQKGDIAEGYSVSREKKESFPLTVTSAQKNPTAFYLCASTRPPVNTEAFFGQGTRLTVV.

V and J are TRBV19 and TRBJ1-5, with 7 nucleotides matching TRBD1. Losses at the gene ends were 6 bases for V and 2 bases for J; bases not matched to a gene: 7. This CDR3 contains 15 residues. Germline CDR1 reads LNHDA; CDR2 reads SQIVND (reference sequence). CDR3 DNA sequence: TGTGCCAGTAGCCCACAGGGGATGGGCAATCAGCCCCAGCATTTT. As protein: CASSPQGMGNQPQHF.

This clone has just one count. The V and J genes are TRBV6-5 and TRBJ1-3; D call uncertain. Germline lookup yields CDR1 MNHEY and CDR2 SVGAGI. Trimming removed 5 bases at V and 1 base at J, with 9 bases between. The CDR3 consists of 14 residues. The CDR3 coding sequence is TGTGCCAGCAGTACAGCCTTATCTGGAAACACCATATATTTT. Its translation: CASSTALSGNTIYF.

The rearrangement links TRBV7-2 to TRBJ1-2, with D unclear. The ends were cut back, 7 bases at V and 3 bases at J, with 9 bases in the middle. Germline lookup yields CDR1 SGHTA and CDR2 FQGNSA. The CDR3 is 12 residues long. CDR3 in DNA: TGTGCCAGCACTGAACTGGACTATGGCTACACCTTC. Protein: CASTELDYGYTF.

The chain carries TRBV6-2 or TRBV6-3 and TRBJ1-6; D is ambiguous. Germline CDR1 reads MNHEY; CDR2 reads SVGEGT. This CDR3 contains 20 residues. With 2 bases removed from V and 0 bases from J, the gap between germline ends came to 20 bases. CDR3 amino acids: CASSYPPGRPASSYNSPLHF. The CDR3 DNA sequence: TGTGCCAGCAGTTACCCTCCCGGACGTCCGGCGAGCTCCTATAATTCACCCCTCCACTTT.

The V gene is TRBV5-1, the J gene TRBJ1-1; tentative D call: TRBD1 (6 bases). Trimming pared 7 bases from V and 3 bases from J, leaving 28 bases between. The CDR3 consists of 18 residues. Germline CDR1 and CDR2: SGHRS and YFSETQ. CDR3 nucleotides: TGCGCCAGCGGCCCTCGCCCCAGGGGCGGTGTGAAGGACACTGAAGCTTTCTTT. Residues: CASGPRPRGGVKDTEAFF.

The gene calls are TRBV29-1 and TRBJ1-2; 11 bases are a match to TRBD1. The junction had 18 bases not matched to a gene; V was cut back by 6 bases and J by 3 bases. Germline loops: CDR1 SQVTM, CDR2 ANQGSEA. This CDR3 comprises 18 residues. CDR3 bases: TGCAGCGTGGGAGTCGAGGCGATACGGGACAGGGGGGACTATGGCTACACCTTC. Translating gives CSVGVEAIRDRGDYGYTF.

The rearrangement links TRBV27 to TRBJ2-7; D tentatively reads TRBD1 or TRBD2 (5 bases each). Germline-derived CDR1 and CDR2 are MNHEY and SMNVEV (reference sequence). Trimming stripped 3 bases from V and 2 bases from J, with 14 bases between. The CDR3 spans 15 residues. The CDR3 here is CASSLERGDAYEQYF. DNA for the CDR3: TGTGCCAGCAGTTTGGAGAGGGGAGACGCCTACGAGCAGTACTTC.

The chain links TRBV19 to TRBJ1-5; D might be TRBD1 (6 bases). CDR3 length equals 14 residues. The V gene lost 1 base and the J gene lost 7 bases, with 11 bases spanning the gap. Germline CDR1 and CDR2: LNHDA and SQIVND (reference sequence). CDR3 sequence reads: CASSIGGQAQPQHF. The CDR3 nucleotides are TGTGCCAGTAGTATAGGGGGGCAGGCGCAGCCCCAGCATTTT.

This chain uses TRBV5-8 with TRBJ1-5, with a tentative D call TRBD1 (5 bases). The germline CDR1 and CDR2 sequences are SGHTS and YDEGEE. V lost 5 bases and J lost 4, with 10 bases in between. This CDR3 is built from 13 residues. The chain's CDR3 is CASSWAGNQPQHF. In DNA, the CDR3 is TGTGCCAGCAGTTGGGCAGGGAATCAGCCCCAGCATTTT.

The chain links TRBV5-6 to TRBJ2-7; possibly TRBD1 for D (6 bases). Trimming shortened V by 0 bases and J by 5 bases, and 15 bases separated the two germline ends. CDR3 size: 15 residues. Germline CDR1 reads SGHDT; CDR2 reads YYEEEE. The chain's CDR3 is CASSLGQGIRNEQYF. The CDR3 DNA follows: TGTGCCAGCAGCTTGGGGCAGGGGATAAGGAACGAGCAGTACTTC.

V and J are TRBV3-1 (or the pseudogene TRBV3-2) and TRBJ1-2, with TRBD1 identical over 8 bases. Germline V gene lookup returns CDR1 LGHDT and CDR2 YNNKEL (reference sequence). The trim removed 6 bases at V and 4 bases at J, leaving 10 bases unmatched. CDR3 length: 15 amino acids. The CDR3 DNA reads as TGTGCCAGCAGTGAAGTCCAGGGGGCCGGCTATGGCTACACCTTC. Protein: CASSEVQGAGYGYTF.

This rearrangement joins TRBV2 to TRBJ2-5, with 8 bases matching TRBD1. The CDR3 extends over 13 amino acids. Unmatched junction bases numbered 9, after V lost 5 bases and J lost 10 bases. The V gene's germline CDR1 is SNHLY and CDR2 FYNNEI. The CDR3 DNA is TGTGCCAGCAGTCCCGGGACAGGCCAGGGCCAGTACTTC. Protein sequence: CASSPGTGQGQYF.